This T cell receptor (beta chain) derives from a study of CD8+CD57+ T cells in acquired aplastic anemia. Genomic DNA was employed as the template in profiling TCR beta VDJ and CDR3. MiXCR was run by TCRdb on the reads, yielding one entry per CDR3 protein. The sample has roughly 250,000 distinct CDR3 sequences, less than 85% seen once. Individuals selected for sequencing had exhibited CD8+CD57+ cell expansion on flow cytometry. The TCR was taken from a human donor with aplastic anemia. The sample taken for sequencing was sorted CD4+, CD8+, or CD8+CD57+ T cells (not recorded which) from PBMCs.

This CDR3 reads CASSLNRENNSPLHF. Written as DNA, the CDR3 is TGTGCCAGCAGCCTGAATCGAGAAAATAATTCACCCCTCCACTTT. J is TRBJ1-6 and V is TRBV7-9, with D hard to call. The germline V gene encodes CDR1 SEHNR and CDR2 FQNEAQ (reference sequence). The length of the CDR3 is 15 residues. Trimming cost V 5 bases and J 5 bases, with 13 bases left between them.